The 13 T cell receptor beta chains below all came from one sample that was sequenced in a study of T cells in Graves' hyperthyroidism and ophthalmopathy. Regions amplified from RNA transcripts were the TCR beta CDR3 regions. RT-PCR in the first round (using the HTBI primer set) targeted the TCR CDR3. TCRdb recomputed calls from the multiplex PCR reads with MiXCR, one row per CDR3 protein. This sample has 500,000 to 750,000 distinct CDR3 sequences, with approximately 14% found just once. Sequencing was carried out using blood. These receptors all come from a woman under 40 with Graves' hyperthyroidism.

In this sample, this clonotype turned up many times. CDR3 bases: TGCGCCAGCAGTTCGCCGGGACTAGCAAACAATGAGCAGTTCTTC. Translation gives CASSSPGLANNEQFF. J is TRBJ2-1 and V is TRBV5-1, with 9 nucleotides matching TRBD2. Germline V lookup: CDR1 SGHRS, CDR2 YFSETQ. This CDR3 region has 15 residues. The junction had 8 bases not matched to a gene; V was cut back by 5 bases and J by 5 bases.

There are a few counts of this clonotype. The chain joins TRBV5-8 to TRBJ2-1; a weak D match, TRBD1 (5 bases). Germline-derived CDR1 and CDR2 are SGHTS and YDEGEE. V was clipped by 4 bases and J by 9 bases, with 17 bases between them. This CDR3 region has 14 residues. In DNA form, the CDR3 reads TGTGCCAGCAGCCCCCCCACCGCTAGGGGTGAGCAGTTCTTC. Amino acids: CASSPPTARGEQFF.

The chain carries TRBV18 and TRBJ2-1, with 10 bases identical to TRBD2. CDR3 length: 16 residues. Trimming took 2 bases from V and 1 from J; bases not matched to a gene: 2. Germline V gives CDR1 KGHSH, CDR2 LQKENI. DNA for the CDR3: TGTGCCAGCTCACCAACTAGCGGGACTTCCTACAATGAGCAGTTCTTC. Its protein product is CASSPTSGTSYNEQFF.

This clonotype has just one count. The rearrangement joins TRBV2 to TRBJ2-1; 13 bases fit TRBD2. Trimming took 9 bases from V and 12 from J; bases not matched to a gene: 11. CDR1 and CDR2 (germline): SNHLY, FYNNEI. The CDR3 spans 14 residues. This CDR3 is CASNHRGLAGSQFF. DNA of the CDR3: TGTGCCAGTAATCACAGGGGACTAGCGGGATCGCAGTTCTTC.

This clonotype was found a few times. The V gene is TRBV5-1, the J gene TRBJ2-5; 9 bases match TRBD2. V was clipped by 2 bases and J by 5 bases; unmatched bases: 7. The CDR3 has 15 residues. CDR1 and CDR2 from the germline V gene are SGHRS and YFSETQ. The CDR3, as DNA: TGCGCCAGCAGCTTTGGCCTAGCGGGATGGGAGACCCAGTACTTC. It codes for CASSFGLAGWETQYF.

There are many counts of this clonotype. The gene calls are TRBV30 and TRBJ2-3, with TRBD2 matching over 10 bases. The V and J ends lost 4 bases and 2 bases, in that order; junction bases with no gene match: 6. Germline lookup yields CDR1 GTSNPN and CDR2 SVGIG (reference sequence). There are 15 residues in the CDR3. The chain's CDR3 is CAWMPTSGYTDTQYF. For the CDR3, the DNA is TGTGCCTGGATGCCGACTAGCGGGTACACAGATACGCAGTATTTT.

This clonotype was counted many times. The chain couples TRBV20-1 to TRBJ1-1, with TRBD1 matching 8 bases. J was trimmed by 4 bases and V by 5 bases; bases with no gene match: 15. Germline CDR1 is DFQATT and CDR2 is SNEGSKA (reference sequence). The CDR3 is 16 amino acids. The chain's CDR3 is CSAHGQGGLVGTEAFF. In DNA, the CDR3 is TGCAGTGCTCACGGACAGGGTGGGCTTGTTGGCACTGAAGCTTTCTTT.

The chain recombines TRBV6-5 with TRBJ2-5; D is unclear. The CDR3 spans 14 residues. CDR1 and CDR2 from the germline V gene are MNHEY and SVGAGI. The V end was cut by 0 bases, the J end by 5 bases, with 10 bases between. This CDR3 reads CASSYSSRFETQYF. DNA of the CDR3: TGTGCCAGCAGTTACTCTAGCAGATTTGAGACCCAGTACTTC.

This clonotype was seen only a few times. The V gene is TRBV28, the J gene TRBJ1-4, with a weak D call TRBD1 (5 bases). Trimming took off 7 bases at V and 10 bases at J, with 19 bases between the two ends. Germline V gene lookup returns CDR1 MDHEN and CDR2 SYDVKM. The CDR3 totals 14 residues. The DNA for the CDR3 is TGTGCCAGCACGAAAGACAGCGGGGGGGGAAAACTGTTTTTT. The encoded protein is CASTKDSGGGKLFF.

The chain combines TRBV6-1 with TRBJ2-1; TRBD1 might be the D (6 bases). Germline V CDR1 and CDR2: MNHNS, SASEGT. The CDR3 loop spans 14 amino acids. V gave up 7 bases and J gave up 2 bases, with 12 bases separating them. CDR3 sequence (DNA): TGTGCCAGCAACAGGGTGGGTCCCTACAATGAGCAGTTCTTC. This sequence encodes CASNRVGPYNEQFF.

This clonotype has a handful of counts. This chain uses TRBV5-4 with TRBJ1-1; D unclear. The CDR3 has 15 residues. Germline CDR1 reads SGHNT; CDR2 reads YYREEE (reference sequence). Between the trimmed V and J ends, which lost 0 bases and 1 base, there was a span of 10 bases. The CDR3 DNA follows: TGTGCCAGCAGCTTGGTAGGGCCCGCGAACACTGAAGCTTTCTTT. This sequence encodes CASSLVGPANTEAFF.

The table lists this clonotype with a few counts. The chain carries TRBV19 and TRBJ2-7; 8 bases align to TRBD1. CDR1 is LNHDA, CDR2 SQIVND, per germline (reference sequence). J was trimmed by 4 bases and V by 5 bases; bases with no gene match: 10. The CDR3 is 15 amino acids. The DNA for the CDR3 is TGTGCCAGTAGTCAAGGACAGGGTGGAATTTACGAGCAGTACTTC. It codes for CASSQGQGGIYEQYF.

This clonotype occurred many times. The genes are TRBV11-2 and TRBJ2-5; possible D gene TRBD2, 5 bases. The length of the CDR3 is 14 residues. The V end lost 7 bases, the J end lost 5 bases, and 17 bases lay between the germline ends. Germline CDR1 SGHAT, CDR2 FQNNGV. CDR3 residues: CASTTGKVEETQYF. DNA for the CDR3: TGTGCCAGCACCACCGGGAAGGTGGAGGAGACCCAGTACTTC. Complete variable domain (other parts from reference TRBV11-2 and TRBJ2-5): EAGVAQSPRYKIIEKRQSVAFWCNPISGHATLYWYQQILGQGPKLLIQFQNNGVVDDSQLPKDRFSAERLKGVDSTLKIQPAKLEDSAVYLCASTTGKVEETQYFGPGTRLLVL.